The clone carrying this T cell receptor beta chain has a count of ten or more. Time point noted: newly diagnosed GD, antithyroid drugs for less than 3 months. The TCR library was prepared using RNA isolated from PBMCs. This specimen belongs to a study of regulatory T cells in long-lasting Graves disease. The authors built TCR beta libraries using iRepertoire HTBI primers and Arm-PCR of CDR3 regions. TCRdb analysed the multiplex PCR reads with MiXCR anew, one entry per CDR3 protein. The sample has 350,000 to 500,000 distinct CDR3 sequences, roughly 15% seen once. Between the trimmed V and J ends, which lost 1 base and 4 bases, there was a span of 10 bases. CDR1 and CDR2 from the germline V gene are LGHDT and YNNKEL (reference sequence). The CDR3 extends over 14 amino acids. The same data also contributed to another study, on T cells in Graves' hyperthyroidism and ophthalmopathy. This second study notes: The model made its ophthalmopathy prediction, and onset followed a median approximately 6.5 months later.

The chain joins TRBV3-1 to TRBJ2-5; D unclear. The origin of this receptor is a woman under 40 with Graves disease. Here the sequenced sample was peripheral blood mononuclear cells (PBMCs), taken at new diagnosis, from a patient treated with antithyroid drugs. CDR3 residues: CASSQGAVGETQYF. The CDR3 nucleotides are TGTGCCAGCAGCCAAGGTGCGGTTGGAGAGACCCAGTACTTC.